The text below deals with one T cell receptor beta chain. Clones were sequenced by immunoSEQ multiplex PCR, and TCRdb holds only the in-frame ones, with some missing. Of roughly 31,000 clones in the sample, roughly 89% were seen once. The data were taken from a study of blood T cell repertoires in COVID-19. V gave up 1 base and J gave up 2 bases; unmatched junction bases: 4. The CDR3 has 15 amino acids. Looked up from germline, CDR1 is SGHTA and CDR2 is FQGNSA. Sample: peripheral blood. This receptor was identified in a man between 60 and 70 years old with active COVID-19. The V and J genes are TRBV7-2 and TRBJ1-2, with 7 nucleotides matching TRBD1. The CDR3, as DNA: TGTGCCAGCAGCTTAGGCCCAGGGGGGAACTATGGCTACACCTTC. Translation: CASSLGPGGNYGYTF.